The rows below give T cell receptor beta chains drawn from one sample of a study of shared clonotypes between healthy human individuals. Here immunoSEQ multiplex PCR was the method, and the copy in TCRdb shows in-frame clones only, minus some. The sample gives about 490,000 clones, around 73% of which show up once; around 13% is in the top ten. Sequencing input: PBMCs. Source of these receptors: a woman aged 40 to 55 in good health. Some clones in this sample may be carry-over from other donors' samples. Each CDR3 is given with its conserved first and last residue.

V gene: TRBV6-5
J gene: TRBJ1-2
CDR3 length: 15
CDR3 protein: CASSYSRVSPGRYTF

V gene: TRBV15
J gene: TRBJ1-1
CDR3 length: 13
CDR3 protein: CATSREGKSEAFF

V gene: TRBV28
J gene: TRBJ2-5
CDR3 length: 11
CDR3 protein: CASIGQETQYF

V gene: TRBV10-2
J gene: TRBJ1-5
CDR3 length: 13
CDR3 protein: CASSESWLQPQHF

V gene: TRBV5-5
J gene: TRBJ2-7
CDR3 length: 15
CDR3 protein: CASSLVQVPSYEQYF

V gene: TRBV19
J gene: TRBJ2-3
CDR3 length: 14
CDR3 protein: CASSIDRELVTQYF

V gene: TRBV6-5
J gene: TRBJ2-5
CDR3 length: 13
CDR3 protein: CASSSSTQETQYF

V gene: TRBV10-2
J gene: TRBJ2-1
CDR3 length: 12
CDR3 protein: CASSSAHNEQFF

V gene: TRBV19
J gene: TRBJ2-1
CDR3 length: 15
CDR3 protein: CASSMLGGNHNEQFF

V gene: TRBV30
J gene: TRBJ2-7
CDR3 length: 17
CDR3 protein: CAWSAPQAGGPTYEQYF

V gene: TRBV4-3
J gene: TRBJ2-1
CDR3 length: 17
CDR3 protein: CASSQDRTSGGYNEQFF

V gene: TRBV19
J gene: TRBJ2-1
CDR3 length: 17
CDR3 protein: CASSSQQGQRFDNEQFF

V gene: TRBV7-6
J gene: TRBJ2-1
CDR3 length: 12
CDR3 protein: CASSPPGLEQFF

V gene: TRBV7-3
J gene: TRBJ2-1
CDR3 length: 13
CDR3 protein: CASSRSGNNEQFF

V gene: TRBV5-1
J gene: TRBJ2-5
CDR3 length: 13
CDR3 protein: CASHSGQQETQYF

V gene: TRBV7-8
J gene: TRBJ2-3
CDR3 length: 14
CDR3 protein: CASSPSGSTDTQYF

V gene: TRBV5-4
J gene: TRBJ1-2
CDR3 length: 18
CDR3 protein: CASSLKAWDRLFNYGYTF

V gene: TRBV28
J gene: TRBJ1-2
CDR3 length: 13
CDR3 protein: CATGQLTNYGYTF

V gene: TRBV28
J gene: TRBJ2-5
CDR3 length: 13
CDR3 protein: CACARRSWETQYF

V gene: TRBV9
J gene: TRBJ2-1
CDR3 length: 13
CDR3 protein: CASSVAPYNEQFF

V gene: TRBV6-5
J gene: TRBJ2-7
CDR3 length: 14
CDR3 protein: CARFSGRDDYEQYF

V gene: TRBV15
J gene: TRBJ2-1
CDR3 length: 20
CDR3 protein: CATSRDRGSRDRRSYNEQFF

V gene: TRBV28
J gene: TRBJ2-1
CDR3 length: 14
CDR3 protein: CASSGSVSYNEQFF

V gene: TRBV7-2
J gene: TRBJ2-5
CDR3 length: 12
CDR3 protein: CASSLAGAVQYF